The 26 T cell receptor beta chains reported below all come from one sample, sequenced in a study of early T cells in non-severe SARS-CoV-2 infection. TCRdb used MiXCR to reprocess the 5' RACE reads, holding one entry per CDR3 protein. The sample has around 83,000 distinct CDR3 sequences; about 12% are singletons. The sequencing here drew on whole blood, taken at baseline. The receptors shown here come from an adult who was a healthcare worker with PCR-confirmed SARS-CoV-2 infection or an uninfected control (not recorded which).

This clonotype was counted at least ten times. The J gene is TRBJ1-5, the V gene TRBV12-3 or TRBV12-4; 9 nucleotides match TRBD1. Trimming at V came to 6 bases and at J to 4 bases, leaving 7 bases not matched to a gene. CDR3 length: 15 amino acids. The CDR3 reads CASRTGQGGNQPQHF. The CDR3 coding sequence is TGTGCCAGCAGGACGGGACAGGGAGGGAATCAGCCCCAGCATTTT.

Remarks on this clonotype: This clone may be a read error of a much larger clone one base away. The CDR3 does not close with the conserved phenylalanine or tryptophan, likely indicating a read error. The rearrangement uses TRBV30 and TRBJ1-1; 9 bases align to TRBD1. With 4 bases clipped from V and 6 bases from J, the junction kept 9 bases outside the gene matches. The CDR3 has 14 residues. CDR1 GTSNPN and CDR2 SVGIG come from the germline V gene (reference sequence). The CDR3 DNA sequence: TGTGCCTGGACCCTGGGACAGGGTGGATCTGAAGCTTTCTTG. Translating gives CAWTLGQGGSEAFL.

This clonotype was detected only a few times. CDR3 amino acids: CATAQGNQETQYF. Here the CDR3 DNA reads TGTGCCACCGCGCAGGGAAACCAAGAGACCCAGTACTTC. This chain connects TRBV15 to TRBJ2-5; a possible D gene is TRBD1 (5 bases). V gave up 8 bases and J gave up 0 bases, with 10 bases separating them. There are 13 residues in the CDR3. Germline values: CDR1 LNHNV, CDR2 YYDKDF (reference sequence).

This clonotype was seen only a few times. The CDR3 region has the DNA TGTGCCAGCAGCTCCCCGGCCGGGGCGGGAGTCTCGGGGGAGCAGTACTTC. Residues: CASSSPAGAGVSGEQYF. J is TRBJ2-7 and V is TRBV7-2; 7 bases map to TRBD2. The V segment lost 4 bases and the J segment 7 bases; nucleotides outside the gene matches: 19. The CDR3 extends over 17 amino acids. Germline V CDR1 and CDR2: SGHTA, FQGNSA. The variable domain in full, completed from reference TRBV7-2 and TRBJ2-7, reads GAGVSQSPSNKVTEKGKDVELRCDPISGHTALYWYRQSLGQGLEFLIYFQGNSAPDKSGLPSDRFSAERTGGSVSTLTIQRTQQEDSAVYLCASSSPAGAGVSGEQYFGPGTRLTVT.

This clonotype appeared once. V and J are TRBV27 and TRBJ2-1, with D uncertain. Germline lookup yields CDR1 MNHEY and CDR2 SMNVEV (reference sequence). The CDR3 has 13 amino acids. The V and J ends lost 1 base and 5 bases respectively, with 6 bases between them. CDR3 sequence reads: CASSLWPDNEQFF. The DNA for the CDR3 is TGTGCCAGCAGTTTATGGCCAGACAATGAGCAGTTCTTC.

V gene TRBV19 combines with J gene TRBJ1-2, with TRBD1 matching over 7 bases. After removal of 5 bases from V and 3 bases from J, the junction contained 3 bases not matched to a gene. The CDR3 extends over 13 amino acids. Germline loops: CDR1 LNHDA, CDR2 SQIVND (reference sequence). The CDR3, as DNA: TGTGCCAGTAGTCCAGGGGGACACTATGGCTACACCTTC. It translates to CASSPGGHYGYTF.

This clonotype appeared many times. This chain joins TRBV5-1 and TRBJ2-1; 9 bases match TRBD1. Per the germline V gene, CDR1 is SGHRS and CDR2 is YFSETQ. V shed 3 bases, J shed 7 bases, and the junction held 8 bases outside the gene matches. The CDR3 spans 15 residues. The CDR3 bases are TGCGCCAGCAGCTCCCTACAGGGGGCGCGGAATGAGCAGTTCTTC. Translation gives CASSSLQGARNEQFF.

J is TRBJ2-3 and V is TRBV6-2 or TRBV6-3; D is possibly TRBD1 or TRBD2 (5 bases each). V dropped 7 bases and J dropped 6 bases, with 11 bases sitting between them. The CDR3 runs 12 residues. CDR1 MNHEY and CDR2 SVGEGT come from the germline V gene. The CDR3 DNA reads as TGTGCCAGCACGAGGGGCCCGGATACGCAGTATTTT. Protein sequence: CASTRGPDTQYF.

The V gene is TRBV12-3 or TRBV12-4, the J gene TRBJ1-6, with a weak D call TRBD1 (5 bases). The CDR3 sequence is 14 residues long. V dropped 6 bases and J dropped 9 bases, with 15 bases sitting between them. CDR3 region: CASSPSGWLSPLHF. In DNA form, the CDR3 reads TGTGCCAGCAGCCCCTCAGGGTGGCTTTCACCCCTCCACTTT.

This clonotype was picked up a small number of times. The genes are TRBV6-2 or TRBV6-3 and TRBJ2-7; D is unresolved. The V end was cut by 0 bases, the J end by 7 bases, with 10 bases between. The CDR3 has 13 amino acids. Per the germline V gene, CDR1 is MNHEY and CDR2 is SVGEGT. This CDR3 reads CASSYSASSEQYF. CDR3 coding DNA: TGTGCCAGCAGTTACTCAGCCAGTTCGGAGCAGTACTTC.

The rearrangement joins TRBV12-3 or TRBV12-4 to TRBJ1-2, with a tentative D call TRBD1 (6 bases). Trimming removed 10 bases from V and 4 bases from J, with 16 bases in between. CDR3 length equals 13 residues. The CDR3 DNA reads TGTGCCATTGAGGCAGGACAGATCTATGGCTACACCTTC. It codes for CAIEAGQIYGYTF.

This clonotype was recorded many times. The rearrangement links TRBV25-1 to TRBJ1-5; D is unresolved. The V end lost 8 bases, the J end lost 2 bases, and 10 bases lay between the germline ends. The CDR3 contains 13 residues. Germline loops: CDR1 MGHDK, CDR2 SYGVNS. Written as DNA, the CDR3 is TGTGCCAGCGGCCCGCAGGGCAATCAGCCCCAGCATTTT. Translation gives CASGPQGNQPQHF.

This clonotype occurred a few times. The chain employs TRBV3-1 and TRBJ2-5; D may be TRBD2 (6 bases). CDR3 size: 16 residues. The V and J ends lost 3 bases and 4 bases respectively, with 18 bases between them. CDR1 is LGHDT and CDR2 is YNNKEL in the germline V gene (reference sequence). CDR3: CASSHHKTSTSETQYF. CDR3 nucleotide sequence: TGTGCCAGCAGCCATCACAAGACTAGTACCTCAGAGACCCAGTACTTC.

This clonotype appeared many times. The chain links TRBV12-5 to TRBJ2-5; 7 bases fit TRBD2. CDR1 LGHNT and CDR2 FRNRAP come from the germline V gene. The CDR3 is made up of 15 amino acids. The trim removed 6 bases at V and 3 bases at J, leaving 10 bases unmatched. The CDR3 protein is CASGPTGGMEETQYF. CDR3 nucleotide sequence: TGTGCTAGTGGGCCGACGGGAGGAATGGAAGAGACCCAGTACTTC. The entire variable domain, with the rest obtained from reference TRBV12-5 and TRBJ2-5, is as follows: DARVTQTPRHKVTEMGQEVTMRCQPILGHNTVFWYRQTMMQGLELLAYFRNRAPLDDSGMPKDRFSAEMPDATLATLKIQPSEPRDSAVYFCASGPTGGMEETQYFGPGTRLLVL.

This clonotype was detected only a few times. The CDR3 DNA sequence: TGTGCCAGCAGAAAGACGGACAGGGCATCGGACGGCTACACCTTC. Protein sequence: CASRKTDRASDGYTF. V usage is TRBV28 and J usage is TRBJ1-2, with 8 bases identical to TRBD1. The CDR3 spans 15 residues. Germline V gene sequence: CDR1 MDHEN, CDR2 SYDVKM. Trimming cost V 6 bases and J 8 bases; bases outside gene matches: 14.

This clonotype was found many times. This chain connects TRBV24-1 to TRBJ2-7; 7 bases are shared with TRBD1. The CDR3 is 15 amino acids. Germline CDR1 KGHDR, CDR2 SFDVKD. Germline trimming cut 3 bases from V and 2 bases from J; bases unmatched to any gene: 6. CDR3 sequence: CATSDPQGPAYEQYF. The CDR3, as DNA: TGTGCCACCAGTGATCCACAGGGGCCTGCCTACGAGCAGTACTTC.

This clonotype was found a few times. The chain uses TRBV7-3 and TRBJ2-2, with 7 bases lining up with TRBD1. The CDR3 has 16 amino acids. V gave up 3 bases and J gave up 6 bases; unmatched junction bases: 10. Germline V gene sequence: CDR1 SGHTA, CDR2 FQGTGA. CDR3 region: CASSFMTGTIAGELFF. The DNA of the CDR3 is TGTGCCAGCAGCTTTATGACAGGGACAATAGCCGGGGAGCTGTTTTTT.

This clonotype has a handful of counts. This chain connects TRBV6-5 to TRBJ2-1; weak D call: TRBD2 (7 bases). Per the germline V gene, CDR1 is MNHEY and CDR2 is SVGAGI. V lost 4 bases and J 6 bases, leaving 13 bases between the germline ends. The CDR3 has 14 amino acids. CDR3 sequence: CASSSGGRVNEQFF. DNA of the CDR3: TGTGCCAGCAGTTCGGGGGGCAGGGTCAATGAGCAGTTCTTC.

The rearrangement links TRBV19 to TRBJ1-2, with unresolved D. CDR1 LNHDA and CDR2 SQIVND come from the germline V gene (reference sequence). The CDR3 has 11 amino acids. V was pared by 5 bases and J by 8 bases, with 9 bases between. CDR3 in amino acids: CASSDLGGYTF. The CDR3 bases are TGTGCCAGTAGTGACCTAGGAGGCTACACCTTC. Full variable domain (missing parts from reference TRBV19 and TRBJ1-2): DGGITQSPKYLFRKEGQNVTLSCEQNLNHDAMYWYRQDPGQGLRLIYYSQIVNDFQKGDIAEGYSVSREKKESFPLTVTSAQKNPTAFYLCASSDLGGYTFGSGTRLTVV.

The chain is built from TRBV29-1 and TRBJ2-1; D is possibly TRBD1 (6 bases). This CDR3 spans 12 amino acids. The ends were cut back, 5 bases at V and 5 bases at J, with 10 bases in the middle. CDR1 is SQVTM and CDR2 is ANQGSEA in the germline V gene. This chain's CDR3 is CSVNREHNEQFF. The CDR3 DNA reads TGCAGCGTTAACAGGGAGCACAATGAGCAGTTCTTC.

V gene TRBV27 combines with J gene TRBJ2-2; 14 bases fit TRBD2. The CDR3 is 17 residues long. Germline CDR1 reads MNHEY; CDR2 reads SMNVEV (reference sequence). V lost 1 base to trimming and J lost 6 bases; unmatched junction nucleotides: 4. DNA for the CDR3: TGTGCCAGCAGTTTATTGACTAGCGGGGGGGCTCCCGGGGAGCTGTTTTTT. This codes for CASSLLTSGGAPGELFF.

V usage is TRBV7-8 and J usage is TRBJ1-4; a weak D match, TRBD1 (5 bases). Germline V gene data show CDR1 as SGHVS and CDR2 as FQNEAQ. The CDR3 contains 15 residues. The V and J ends lost 4 bases and 0 bases respectively, with 9 bases between them. As DNA, the CDR3 is TGTGCCAGCAGCTATGACAGTGCAACTAATGAAAAACTGTTTTTT. This translates into CASSYDSATNEKLFF.

This clonotype was seen a handful of times. The chain employs TRBV18 and TRBJ2-2; 8 bases match TRBD1. Germline-derived CDR1 and CDR2 are KGHSH and LQKENI. Trimming at V came to 3 bases and at J to 4 bases, leaving 4 bases not matched to a gene. The CDR3 is made up of 15 amino acids. The CDR3: CASSPLTGVTGELFF. CDR3 coding DNA: TGTGCCAGCTCACCCCTGACAGGGGTCACCGGGGAGCTGTTTTTT.

The V and J genes are TRBV28 and TRBJ1-2; no clear D. V gave up 2 bases and J gave up 6 bases, with 13 bases separating them. The CDR3 is 14 residues long. CDR1 is MDHEN and CDR2 is SYDVKM in the germline V gene. CDR3 nucleotides: TGTGCCAGCAGTTTAAGCCCTATTAGTAATGGCTACACCTTC. Protein product: CASSLSPISNGYTF.

There are a few counts of this clonotype. V is TRBV6-1 and J is TRBJ2-5, with 9 positions matching TRBD1. The V segment lost 8 bases and the J segment 4 bases; nucleotides outside the gene matches: 11. Germline V lookup: CDR1 MNHNS, CDR2 SASEGT. The CDR3 length is 15 residues. For the CDR3, the DNA is TGTGCCAGCCGGACCATGGGACAGGGAAGAGAGACCCAGTACTTC. It encodes CASRTMGQGRETQYF.

The chain links TRBV10-1 to TRBJ1-1; no reliable D call. CDR1 WNHNN and CDR2 SYGVQD come from the germline V gene (reference sequence). V was cut by 3 bases and J by 4 bases, with 9 bases left in between. This CDR3 has 13 residues. This CDR3 reads CASSDSGSTEAFF. The CDR3 DNA sequence: TGCGCCAGCAGTGACTCCGGGAGCACTGAAGCTTTCTTT.